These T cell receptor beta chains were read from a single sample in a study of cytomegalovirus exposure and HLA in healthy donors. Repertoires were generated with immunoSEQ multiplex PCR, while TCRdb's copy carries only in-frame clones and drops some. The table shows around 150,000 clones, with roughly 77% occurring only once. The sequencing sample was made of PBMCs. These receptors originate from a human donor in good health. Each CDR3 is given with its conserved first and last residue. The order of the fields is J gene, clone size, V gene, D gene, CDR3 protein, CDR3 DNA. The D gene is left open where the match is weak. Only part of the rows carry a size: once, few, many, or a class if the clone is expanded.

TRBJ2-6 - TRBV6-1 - CASSEASSGANVLTF TGTGCCAGCAGTGAAGCGAGCTCTGGGGCCAACGTCCTGACTTTC
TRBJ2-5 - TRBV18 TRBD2 CASSPNGGETQYF TGTGCCAGCTCACCCAACGGGGGGGAGACCCAGTACTTC
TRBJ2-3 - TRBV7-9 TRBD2 CARNPLSSGSFPGEDTQYF TGTGCCAGAAACCCCCTCAGCAGCGGGAGCTTCCCTGGGGAAGATACGCAGTATTTT
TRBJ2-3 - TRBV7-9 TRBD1 CASSPTKPGQGHQDTQYF TGTGCCAGCAGCCCCACTAAGCCGGGACAGGGTCATCAAGATACGCAGTATTTT
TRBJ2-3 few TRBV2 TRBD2 CASSSGLEYTDTQYF TGTGCCAGCAGTTCGGGACTAGAGTACACAGATACGCAGTATTTT
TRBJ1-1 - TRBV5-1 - CASSPLGRAEAFF TGCGCCAGCAGCCCCTTGGGGAGGGCTGAAGCTTTCTTT
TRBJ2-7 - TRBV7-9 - CASSLVGLGVLSSYEQYF TGTGCCAGCAGCTTAGTAGGACTTGGGGTCCTCAGCTCCTACGAGCAGTACTTC
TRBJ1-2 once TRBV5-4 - CASSLVRQKHYGYTF TGTGCCAGCAGCTTGGTTCGACAGAAACACTATGGCTACACCTTC
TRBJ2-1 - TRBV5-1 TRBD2 CATTRGGSNEQFF TGCGCCACCACCCGGGGGGGGAGCAATGAGCAGTTCTTC
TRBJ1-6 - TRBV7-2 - CASSLGPGFISPLHF TGTGCCAGCAGCTTAGGGCCAGGGTTTATTTCACCCCTCCACTTT
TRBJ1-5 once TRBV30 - CAWSVGGESQPQHF TGTGCCTGGAGTGTCGGAGGGGAAAGTCAGCCCCAGCATTTT
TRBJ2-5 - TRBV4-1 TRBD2 CASSQGLAGGQETQYF TGCGCCAGCAGCCAGGGACTAGCGGGAGGCCAAGAGACCCAGTACTTC
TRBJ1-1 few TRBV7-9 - CASSLKQGDTEAFF TGTGCCAGCAGCTTAAAACAGGGTGACACTGAAGCTTTCTTT
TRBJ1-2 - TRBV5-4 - CASSLTVPRGFGYPF TGTGCCAGCAGCCTAACAGTCCCACGGGGTTTTGGCTACCCCTTC
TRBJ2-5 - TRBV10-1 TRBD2 CASSVGGTQETQYF TGCGCCAGCAGTGTGGGGGGGACCCAAGAGACCCAGTACTTC
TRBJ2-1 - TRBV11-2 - CASSSINEQFF TGTGCCAGCAGCTCCATCAATGAGCAGTTCTTC
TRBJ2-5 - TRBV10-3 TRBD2 CAISWGGETQYF TGTGCCATCAGTTGGGGGGGAGAGACCCAGTACTTC
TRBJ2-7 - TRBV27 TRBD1 CASSLSRTGGNEQYF TGTGCCAGCAGTTTATCCCGGACAGGGGGTAACGAGCAGTACTTC
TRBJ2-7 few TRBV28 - CASSSRASEGYEQYF TGTGCCAGCAGTTCCCGGGCTAGCGAGGGCTACGAGCAGTACTTC
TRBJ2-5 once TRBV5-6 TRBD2 CASSLGAGGPFSLETQYF TGTGCCAGCAGCTTGGGAGCGGGAGGGCCATTTTCTTTGGAGACCCAGTACTTC
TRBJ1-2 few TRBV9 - CASWGLIGYTF TGTGCCAGCTGGGGGCTCATAGGCTACACCTTC
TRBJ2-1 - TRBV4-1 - CASSQTQVTFGNEQFF TGCGCCAGCAGCCAAACACAGGTTACGTTCGGGAATGAGCAGTTCTTC
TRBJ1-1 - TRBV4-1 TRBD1 CASSHRTGSNTEAFF TGCGCCAGCAGCCATAGGACAGGATCGAACACTGAAGCTTTCTTT
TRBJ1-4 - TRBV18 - CASSPAGREKLFF TGTGCCAGCTCCCCGGCGGGGAGAGAAAAACTGTTTTTT
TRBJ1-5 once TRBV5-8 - CASSFRDQPQHF TGTGCCAGCAGCTTTCGAGATCAGCCCCAGCATTTT
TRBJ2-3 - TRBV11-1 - CASSLVQAPQQYF TGTGCCAGCAGCTTAGTACAGGCACCACAGCAGTATTTT
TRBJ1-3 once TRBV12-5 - CASGFLGHSGNTIYF TGTGCTAGTGGTTTTTTGGGACATTCTGGAAACACCATATATTTT
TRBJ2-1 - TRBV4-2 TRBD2 CASSHQGTSGGNEQFF TGTGCCAGCAGCCATCAGGGGACTAGCGGGGGGAATGAGCAGTTCTTC
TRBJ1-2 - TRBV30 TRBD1 CAWSDQGENGYTF TGTGCCTGGAGTGATCAGGGGGAAAATGGCTACACCTTC
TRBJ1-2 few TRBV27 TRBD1 CASLPTGGTVEYGYTF TGTGCCAGCCTACCGACAGGGGGGACCGTTGAATATGGCTACACCTTC
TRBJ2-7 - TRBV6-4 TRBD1 CASSSGTGYYEQYF TGTGCCAGCAGTTCCGGGACAGGGTACTACGAGCAGTACTTC
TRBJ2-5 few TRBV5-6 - CASSLAGQGETQYF TGTGCCAGCAGCTTGGCCGGCCAGGGCGAGACCCAGTACTTC
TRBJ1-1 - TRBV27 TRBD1 CASSLDKGGLAEAFF TGTGCCAGCAGTTTAGACAAAGGGGGCTTGGCTGAAGCTTTCTTT
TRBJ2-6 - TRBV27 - CASSLSTVSPGANVLTF TGTGCCAGCAGTTTATCGACAGTATCTCCTGGGGCCAACGTCCTGACTTTC
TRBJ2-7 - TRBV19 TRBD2 CASSIDWTSGRYEQYF TGTGCCAGTAGTATAGATTGGACTAGCGGGAGGTACGAGCAGTACTTC
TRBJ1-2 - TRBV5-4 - CASSETGPAGYTF TGTGCCAGCAGCGAAACAGGGCCGGCTGGCTACACCTTC
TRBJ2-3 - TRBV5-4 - CASSLALATDTQYF TGTGCCAGCAGCTTGGCTCTGGCCACAGATACGCAGTATTTT
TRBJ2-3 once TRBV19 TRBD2 CASTPTGGITDTQYF TGTGCCAGTACCCCTACGGGAGGGATCACAGATACGCAGTATTTT
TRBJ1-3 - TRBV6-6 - CASGQSSGNTIYF TGTGCCAGCGGACAGAGCTCTGGAAACACCATATATTTT
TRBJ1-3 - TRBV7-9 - CASSRLSGGNTIYF TGTGCCAGCAGCCGACTCAGTGGGGGAAACACCATATATTTT
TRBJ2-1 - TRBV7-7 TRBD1 CASSSDRGPLNEQFF TGTGCCAGCAGCTCCGACAGGGGGCCACTCAATGAGCAGTTCTTC
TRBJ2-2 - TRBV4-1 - CASNPVGADTGELFF TGCGCCAGCAACCCTGTAGGGGCTGACACCGGGGAGCTGTTTTTT
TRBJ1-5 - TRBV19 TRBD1 CASNPGTVNQPQHF TGTGCCAGTAACCCCGGGACAGTGAATCAGCCCCAGCATTTT
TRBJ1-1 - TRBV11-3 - CASSPRGWNTEAFF TGTGCCAGCAGCCCCCGCGGATGGAACACTGAAGCTTTCTTT
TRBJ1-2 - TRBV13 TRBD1 CASSSIQGANYGYTF TGTGCCAGCAGCTCTATACAGGGGGCTAACTATGGCTACACCTTC
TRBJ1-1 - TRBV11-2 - CASSRTTGSRFDEAFF TGTGCCAGCAGCCGAACCACAGGAAGCCGATTTGATGAAGCTTTCTTT